The TCR beta chain described here comes from a study of beta chain features in type 1 diabetes. Study-wide results and limits: Within the patient group, naive, central memory and Treg TCRB repertoires appeared more similar to each other than within healthy donors.

Details on this clone: Its antigen is unknown.

The entirety of the isolated RNA underwent reverse transcription, so expressed TCRB transcripts were sequenced. TCRdb keeps only in-frame clones here, not all; method: immunoSEQ multiplex PCR. Among just over 450,000 clones listed, roughly 31% were seen once. Sorting produced populations that all topped 95% purity. Germline assignment: CDR1 SGHTA and CDR2 FQGNSA. The CDR3 totals 17 residues. Losses at the gene ends were 5 bases for V and 1 base for J; bases not matched to a gene: 9. Sequences were obtained from naive CD4+ T cells from blood. The sequence was obtained from a man aged 18 to 35 in good health. The chain joins TRBV7-2 to TRBJ2-2; TRBD1 matches at 8 bases. The CDR3 reads CASSRRDRSVNTGELFF. The CDR3 coding sequence is TGTGCCAGCAGCCGAAGGGACAGGTCGGTGAACACCGGGGAGCTGTTTTTT.